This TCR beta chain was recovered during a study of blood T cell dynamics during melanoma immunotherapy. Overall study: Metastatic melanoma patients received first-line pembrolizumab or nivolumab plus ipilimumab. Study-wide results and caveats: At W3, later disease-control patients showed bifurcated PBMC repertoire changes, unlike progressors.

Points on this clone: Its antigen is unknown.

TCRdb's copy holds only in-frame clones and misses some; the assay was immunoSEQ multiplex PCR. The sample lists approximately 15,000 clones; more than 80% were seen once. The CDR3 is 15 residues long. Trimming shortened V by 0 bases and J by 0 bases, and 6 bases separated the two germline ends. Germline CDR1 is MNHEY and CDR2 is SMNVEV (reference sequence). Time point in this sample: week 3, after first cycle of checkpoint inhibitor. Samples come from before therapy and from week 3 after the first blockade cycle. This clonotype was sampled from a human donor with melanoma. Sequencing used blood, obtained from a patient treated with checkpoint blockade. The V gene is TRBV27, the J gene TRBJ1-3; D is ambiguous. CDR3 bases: TGTGCCAGCAGTTTATCGTTCAGCTCTGGAAACACCATATATTTT. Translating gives CASSLSFSSGNTIYF.